One T cell receptor (beta chain) is described in this entry. Its specificity is not known. The TCRbeta library incorporated unique molecular identifiers. TCRdb reprocessed the PCR reads via MiXCR and lists one record per CDR3 protein. The sample has about 980,000 distinct CDR3 sequences; around 30% are singletons. Per the germline V gene, CDR1 is KGHSH and CDR2 is LQKENI. The CDR3 is made up of 17 amino acids. Trimming took off 1 base at V and 1 base at J, with 16 bases between the two ends. The data were taken from a study of T-cell reconstitution after alpha-beta-depleted transplantation in children. Study-wide results and limits: Several hundred rapidly expanded clones from non-depleted graft cells reportedly supplied alpha-beta T cells about two months post-transplant.

The specimen was PBMCs, mostly from graft donor cells, collected 360 days after TCRalphabeta/CD19-depleted stem cell transplant. The chain joins TRBV18 to TRBJ1-1; possible D gene TRBD1, 5 bases. The receptor was isolated from a boy under two years old who had a stem cell transplant for SCID, so the T cells may come from the graft donor. The CDR3 coding sequence is TGTGCCAGCTCACCACGGTCGAGGCAGGGATCGAACACTGAAGCTTTCTTT. Translation gives CASSPRSRQGSNTEAFF.